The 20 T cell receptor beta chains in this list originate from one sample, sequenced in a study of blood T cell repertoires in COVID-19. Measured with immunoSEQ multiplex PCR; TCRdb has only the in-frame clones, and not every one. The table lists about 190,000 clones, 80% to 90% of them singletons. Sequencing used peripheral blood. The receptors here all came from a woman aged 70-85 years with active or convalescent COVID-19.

This chain's CDR3 is CASSQAGGVDTQYF. As DNA, the CDR3 is TGTGCCAGCAGCCAGGCGGGAGGGGTGGATACGCAGTATTTT. The rearrangement uses TRBV3-1 (or the pseudogene TRBV3-2) and TRBJ2-3; 9 bases line up with TRBD2. This CDR3 comprises 14 residues. Trimming cost V 3 bases and J 6 bases; bases outside gene matches: 4. Germline V CDR1 and CDR2: LGHDT, YNNKEL (reference sequence).

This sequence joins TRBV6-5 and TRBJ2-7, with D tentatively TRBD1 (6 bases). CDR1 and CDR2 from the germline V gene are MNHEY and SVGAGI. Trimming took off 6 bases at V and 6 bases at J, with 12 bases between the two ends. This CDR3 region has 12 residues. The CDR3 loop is CASRTGSGEQYF. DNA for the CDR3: TGTGCCAGCAGAACAGGGTCGGGCGAGCAGTACTTC.

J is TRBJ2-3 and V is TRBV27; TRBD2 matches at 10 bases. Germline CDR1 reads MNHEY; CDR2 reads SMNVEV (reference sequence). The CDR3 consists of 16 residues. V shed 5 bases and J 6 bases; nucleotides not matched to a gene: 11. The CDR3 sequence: CASSAWPGTSEDTQYF. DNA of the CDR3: TGTGCCAGCAGTGCCTGGCCCGGGACTAGCGAGGATACGCAGTATTTT.

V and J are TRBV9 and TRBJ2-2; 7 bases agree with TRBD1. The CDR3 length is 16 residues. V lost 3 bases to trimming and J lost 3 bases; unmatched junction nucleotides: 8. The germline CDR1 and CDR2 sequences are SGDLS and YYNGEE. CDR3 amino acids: CASSGSGTVDTGELFF. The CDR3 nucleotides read TGTGCCAGCAGCGGATCCGGGACAGTCGACACCGGGGAGCTGTTTTTT.

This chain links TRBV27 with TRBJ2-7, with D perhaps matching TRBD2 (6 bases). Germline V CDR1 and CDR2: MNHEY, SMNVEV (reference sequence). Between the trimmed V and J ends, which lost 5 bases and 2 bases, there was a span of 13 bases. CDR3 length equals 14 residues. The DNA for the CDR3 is TGTGCCAGCAGTCAAGGAGGGACGGCCTACGAGCAGTACTTC. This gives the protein CASSQGGTAYEQYF.

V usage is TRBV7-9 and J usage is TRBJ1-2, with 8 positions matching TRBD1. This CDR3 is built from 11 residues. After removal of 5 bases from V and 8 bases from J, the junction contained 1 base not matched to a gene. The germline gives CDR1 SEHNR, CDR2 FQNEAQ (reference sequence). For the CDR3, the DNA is TGTGCCAGCAGCGACAGGGGAGGCTACACCTTC. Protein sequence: CASSDRGGYTF. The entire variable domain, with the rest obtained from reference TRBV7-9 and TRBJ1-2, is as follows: DTGVSQNPRHKITKRGQNVTFRCDPISEHNRLYWYRQTLGQGPEFLTYFQNEAQLEKSRLLSDRFSAERPKGSFSTLEIQRTEQGDSAMYLCASSDRGGYTFGSGTRLTVV.

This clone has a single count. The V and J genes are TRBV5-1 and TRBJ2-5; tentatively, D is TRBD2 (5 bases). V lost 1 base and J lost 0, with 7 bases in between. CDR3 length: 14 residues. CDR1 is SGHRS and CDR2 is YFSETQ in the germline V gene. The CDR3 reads CASSLSGDQETQYF. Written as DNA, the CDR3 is TGCGCCAGCAGCTTGTCCGGGGACCAAGAGACCCAGTACTTC. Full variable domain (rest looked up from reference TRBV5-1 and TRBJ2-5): KAGVTQTPRYLIKTRGQQVTLSCSPISGHRSVSWYQQTPGQGLQFLFEYFSETQRNKGNFPGRFSGRQFSNSRSEMNVSTLELGDSALYLCASSLSGDQETQYFGPGTRLLVL.

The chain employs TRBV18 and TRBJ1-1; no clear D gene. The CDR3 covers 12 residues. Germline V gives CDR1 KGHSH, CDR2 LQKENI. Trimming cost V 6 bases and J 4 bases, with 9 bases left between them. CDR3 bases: TGTGCCAGCTCCCCCGCAGGCACTGAAGCTTTCTTT. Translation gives CASSPAGTEAFF.

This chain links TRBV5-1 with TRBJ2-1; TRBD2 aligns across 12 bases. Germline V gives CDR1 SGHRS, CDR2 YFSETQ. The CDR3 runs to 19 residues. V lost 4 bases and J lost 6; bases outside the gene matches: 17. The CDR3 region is CASSPPEPSGRALGNEQFF. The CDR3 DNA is TGCGCCAGCAGCCCTCCCGAACCTAGCGGGAGGGCCCTTGGCAATGAGCAGTTCTTC.

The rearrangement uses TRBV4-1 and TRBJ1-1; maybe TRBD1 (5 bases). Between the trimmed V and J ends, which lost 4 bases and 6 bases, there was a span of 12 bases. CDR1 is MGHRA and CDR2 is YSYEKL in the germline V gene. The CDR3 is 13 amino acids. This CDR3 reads CASSREVGAEAFF. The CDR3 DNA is TGCGCCAGCAGCCGGGAGGTAGGGGCTGAAGCTTTCTTT.

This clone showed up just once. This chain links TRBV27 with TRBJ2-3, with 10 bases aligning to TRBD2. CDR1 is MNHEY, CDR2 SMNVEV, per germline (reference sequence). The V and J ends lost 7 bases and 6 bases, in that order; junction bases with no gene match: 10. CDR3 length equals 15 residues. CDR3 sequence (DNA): TGTGCCAGCATGGGATTCAGCGGGAGGGTGGATACGCAGTATTTT. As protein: CASMGFSGRVDTQYF.

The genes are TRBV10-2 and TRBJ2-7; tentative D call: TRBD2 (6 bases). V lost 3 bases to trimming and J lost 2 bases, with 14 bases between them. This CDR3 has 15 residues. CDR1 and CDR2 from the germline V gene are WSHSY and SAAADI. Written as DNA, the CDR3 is TGCGCCAGCAGTGACCTTCGGGAGATTGCCTACGAGCAGTACTTC. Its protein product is CASSDLREIAYEQYF.

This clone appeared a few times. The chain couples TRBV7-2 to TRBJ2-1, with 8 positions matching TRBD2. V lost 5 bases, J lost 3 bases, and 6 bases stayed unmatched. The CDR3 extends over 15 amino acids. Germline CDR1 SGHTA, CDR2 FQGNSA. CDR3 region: CASSRTSGHYNEQFF. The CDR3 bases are TGTGCCAGCAGCCGTACTAGCGGTCACTACAATGAGCAGTTCTTC.

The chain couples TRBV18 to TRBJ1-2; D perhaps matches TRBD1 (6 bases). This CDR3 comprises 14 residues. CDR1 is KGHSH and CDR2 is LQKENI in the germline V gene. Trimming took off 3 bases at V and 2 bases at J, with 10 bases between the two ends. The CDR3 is CASSPSGQNYGYTF. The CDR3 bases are TGTGCCAGCTCACCTTCAGGACAGAACTATGGCTACACCTTC.

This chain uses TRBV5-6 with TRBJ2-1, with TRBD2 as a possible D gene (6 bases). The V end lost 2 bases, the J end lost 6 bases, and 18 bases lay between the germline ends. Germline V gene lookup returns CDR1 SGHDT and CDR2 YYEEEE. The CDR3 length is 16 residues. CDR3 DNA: TGTGCCAGCAGCTTCTCCATAGCGGTTTTCGCCAATGAGCAGTTCTTC. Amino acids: CASSFSIAVFANEQFF.

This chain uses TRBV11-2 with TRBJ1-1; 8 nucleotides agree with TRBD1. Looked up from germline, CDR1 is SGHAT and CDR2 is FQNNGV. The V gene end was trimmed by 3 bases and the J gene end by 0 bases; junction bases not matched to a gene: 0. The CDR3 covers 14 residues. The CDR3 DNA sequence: TGTGCCAGCAGCTTGACAGGGGTGAACACTGAAGCTTTCTTT. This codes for CASSLTGVNTEAFF.

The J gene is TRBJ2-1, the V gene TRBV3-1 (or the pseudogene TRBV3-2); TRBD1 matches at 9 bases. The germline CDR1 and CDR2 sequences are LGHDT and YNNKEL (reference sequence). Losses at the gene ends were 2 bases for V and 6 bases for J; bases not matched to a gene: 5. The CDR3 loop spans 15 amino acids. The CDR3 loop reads CASSQPGQGFNEQFF. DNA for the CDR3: TGTGCCAGCAGCCAACCGGGACAGGGTTTCAATGAGCAGTTCTTC.

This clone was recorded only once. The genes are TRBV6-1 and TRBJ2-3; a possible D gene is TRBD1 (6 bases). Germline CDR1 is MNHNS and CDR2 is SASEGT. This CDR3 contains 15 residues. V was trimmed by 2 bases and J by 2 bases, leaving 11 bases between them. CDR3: CASSELQGSTDTQYF. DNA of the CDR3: TGTGCCAGCAGTGAACTACAGGGATCCACAGATACGCAGTATTTT.

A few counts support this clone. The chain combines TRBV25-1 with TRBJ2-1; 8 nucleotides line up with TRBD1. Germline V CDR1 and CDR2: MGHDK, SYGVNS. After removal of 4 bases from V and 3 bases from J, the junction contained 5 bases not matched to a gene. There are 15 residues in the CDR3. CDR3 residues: CASSAHRGDYNEQFF. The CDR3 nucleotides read TGTGCCAGCAGTGCACACAGGGGGGACTACAATGAGCAGTTCTTC.

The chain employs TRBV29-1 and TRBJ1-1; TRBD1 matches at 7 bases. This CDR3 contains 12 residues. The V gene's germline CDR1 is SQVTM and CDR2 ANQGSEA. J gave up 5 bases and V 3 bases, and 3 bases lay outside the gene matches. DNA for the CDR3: TGCAGCGTTGAGAGGGGGCGAACTGAAGCTTTCTTT. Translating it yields CSVERGRTEAFF.